This T cell receptor (beta chain) was recovered during a study of blood T cells in healthy people across ages. A J-beta primer mix and a sample-barcoded 5' primer were used in a second PCR of about 6 to 12 cycles. TCRdb processed the 5' RACE reads anew with MiXCR; each CDR3 protein has one entry. The data show hundreds of thousands of distinct CDR3 sequences, about 30% seen once. The CDR3 is 13 residues long. V lost 0 bases to trimming and J lost 15 bases, with 15 bases between them. Germline V gene data show CDR1 as SGHTA and CDR2 as FQGTGA. This chain connects TRBV7-3 to TRBJ2-1; no clear D gene. The receptor was isolated from a woman of 80 years or more in good health. Material for sequencing was blood. The CDR3 is CASSLTGVGFRFF. CDR3 nucleotide sequence: TGTGCCAGCAGCTTAACGGGTGTGGGATTCCGGTTCTTC.